This T cell receptor beta chain was captured in a study of vaccination effects on CD4 cells after COVID-19. Broader study findings: Among infection- and vaccine-induced clones, marked clonal contraction occurred late after vaccination.

Sequencing followed a ViraFEST assay step that expanded antigen-specific CD4+ T cells with viral peptide pools. The authors isolated CD4+ T cells after ten to eleven days of culture. In the vaccine recipients, nucleocapsid antibodies were negative and there was no prior SARS-CoV-2 infection. IL-2 medium supplanted half the medium on days 3 and 7. Assay used: immunoSEQ multiplex PCR; TCRdb lists only in-frame clones, some missing. In the table there are 62,000 or so clones, approximately 80% of which are singletons. In regard to this clone: The antigen is undetermined.

The CDR3 extends over 18 amino acids. Trimming at V came to 5 bases and at J to 1 base, leaving 10 bases not matched to a gene. The germline V gene encodes CDR1 SGHVS and CDR2 FQNEAQ. This TCR was sampled from a human donor who received a COVID-19 vaccine. The material was CD4+ T cells from PBMCs cultured with SARS-CoV-2 spike peptides, obtained before COVID-19 vaccination. The chain employs TRBV7-8 and TRBJ2-6; 8 nucleotides align to TRBD1. The CDR3 loop is CASSAGQGLSSGANVLTF. Written as DNA, the CDR3 is TGTGCCAGCAGCGCCGGACAGGGACTTTCTTCTGGGGCCAACGTCCTGACTTTC.